This TCR beta chain emerged from a study of T cells in Graves' hyperthyroidism and ophthalmopathy. This clonotype was counted at least ten times. Its antigen is not identified. Regarding the study as a whole: In blood, most of the thyroid clonotypes expanded above 0.001 were also present.

The source material, RNA transcripts, was used to amplify TCR beta CDR3 regions. Researchers ran a first-round RT-PCR on the TCR CDR3 using the HTBI primer set. TCRdb re-analysed the multiplex PCR reads in MiXCR, keeping a single row per CDR3 protein. The sample holds 350,000 to 400,000 distinct CDR3 sequences, more than 13% seen once. The CDR3 totals 15 residues. The V gene's germline CDR1 is SQVTM and CDR2 ANQGSEA. V gave up 6 bases and J gave up 5 bases; unmatched junction bases: 11. It was uncontrolled infection, other autoimmune disease, pregnancy or lactation that excluded patients. The genes are TRBV29-1 and TRBJ2-3, with 10 bases lining up with TRBD1. The receptor was derived from a woman aged 25 to 39 with Graves' hyperthyroidism. The specimen sequenced was blood. CDR3 coding DNA: TGCAGCGTACCTGGACGGGACAGGGGTTTAGATACGCAGTATTTT. Its translation: CSVPGRDRGLDTQYF.